This T cell receptor beta chain was documented in a study of early T cells in non-severe SARS-CoV-2 infection. MiXCR, run by TCRdb on the 5' RACE reads, gives a single entry per CDR3 protein. The table lists approximately 22,000 distinct CDR3 sequences, approximately 5.7% of them singletons. The germline gives CDR1 SGHDT, CDR2 YYEEEE. The J segment lost 7 bases and the V segment lost 4 bases, leaving 8 bases of the junction unmatched. The CDR3 has 15 amino acids. The sample holds a few counts of this clonotype. V is TRBV5-6 and J is TRBJ1-6; 7 positions match TRBD1. This material consisted of whole blood, taken at baseline. The clonotype was recovered from an adult who was a healthcare worker with PCR-confirmed SARS-CoV-2 infection or an uninfected control (not recorded which). The CDR3 here is CASSMLTGTNSPLHF. The DNA of the CDR3 is TGTGCCAGCAGCATGCTGACAGGGACAAATTCACCCCTCCACTTT.